The next 24 T cell receptor beta chains were all read from a single sample in a study of blood T cells in healthy people across ages. A J-beta primer mix and a sample-barcoded 5' primer were used in a second PCR of about 7 to 12 cycles. TCRdb re-derived calls from the 5' RACE reads in MiXCR, one entry per CDR3 protein. The sample has some 710,000 distinct CDR3 sequences, 22% seen once. The sample taken for sequencing was blood. The receptors were gathered from a man aged 65-85 years in good health.

This clonotype has just a few counts. The genes are TRBV4-3 and TRBJ1-4; 7 nucleotides match TRBD1. CDR1 is LGHNA and CDR2 is YSLEER in the germline V gene. The CDR3 loop spans 15 amino acids. The V gene end was trimmed by 6 bases and the J gene end by 3 bases; junction bases not matched to a gene: 7. DNA of the CDR3: TGCGCCAGCAGGGACATTACAGGGGCTAATGAAAAACTGTTTTTT. Its protein is CASRDITGANEKLFF.

This clonotype was seen more than once but under ten times. J is TRBJ2-5 and V is TRBV20-1; 11 bases map to TRBD2. Gene TRBJ2-1 matches the end of the DNA better, so the J call may be wrong. Germline V gene data show CDR1 as DFQATT and CDR2 as SNEGSKA (reference sequence). This CDR3 is 17 amino acids long. Here the CDR3 DNA reads TGCAGTGCTAGAGGGCCTAGCGGGGGGAAGCCCTACAATGAGCAGTTCTTC. Translation gives CSARGPSGGKPYNEQFF.

In this sample, this clonotype turned up a few times. The chain recombines TRBV7-7 with TRBJ2-3; 8 bases map to TRBD1. The germline gives CDR1 SSHAT, CDR2 FNYEAQ (reference sequence). The length of the CDR3 is 14 residues. The J segment lost 5 bases and the V segment lost 5 bases, leaving 6 bases of the junction unmatched. CDR3 protein: CASSRDRGEDTQYF. In nucleotides, the CDR3 is TGTGCCAGCAGCCGAGACAGGGGTGAAGATACGCAGTATTTT.

This clonotype was observed a handful of times. The chain is built from TRBV20-1 and TRBJ2-1; D unresolved. Germline assignment: CDR1 DFQATT and CDR2 SNEGSKA (reference sequence). V lost 5 bases, J lost 5 bases, and 16 bases lay in between. The CDR3 has 14 residues. The chain's CDR3 is CSAPWASRHNEQFF. The CDR3 DNA follows: TGCAGTGCTCCCTGGGCCTCTCGGCACAATGAGCAGTTCTTC.

The V gene is TRBV7-2, the J gene TRBJ2-3; a possible D gene is TRBD2 (5 bases). The CDR3 runs 14 residues. The germline CDR1 and CDR2 sequences are SGHTA and FQGNSA. V dropped 5 bases and J dropped 4 bases, with 13 bases sitting between them. The CDR3 DNA follows: TGTGCCAGCAGCCTCATCGGCGGGCCAGATACGCAGTATTTT. It specifies CASSLIGGPDTQYF.

This clonotype has more than one count but fewer than ten. V gene TRBV15 combines with J gene TRBJ1-1, with 9 bases fitting TRBD1. After removal of 5 bases from V and 3 bases from J, the junction contained 7 bases not matched to a gene. This CDR3 contains 15 residues. Germline assignment: CDR1 LNHNV and CDR2 YYDKDF (reference sequence). CDR3 sequence (DNA): TGTGCCACCAGCTCCAAGACAGGGGGTGACACTGAAGCTTTCTTT. Translation: CATSSKTGGDTEAFF.

The J gene is TRBJ1-1, the V gene TRBV6-1, with D hard to call. Germline V lookup: CDR1 MNHNS, CDR2 SASEGT. CDR3 length equals 12 residues. The ends were cut back, 2 bases at V and 4 bases at J, with 5 bases in the middle. The CDR3 DNA is TGTGCCAGCAGTGAATGGGTCACTGAAGCTTTCTTT. Its protein is CASSEWVTEAFF.

This clonotype came up a few times. The chain is built from TRBV29-1 and TRBJ2-3; TRBD2 is a possible D gene (5 bases). Germline lookup yields CDR1 SQVTM and CDR2 ANQGSEA. V shed 4 bases and J shed 0 bases, with 11 bases lying between them. The CDR3 is 14 residues long. The CDR3 coding sequence is TGCAGCGTTGCCGGCGGGCTAAGCACAGATACGCAGTATTTT. Translated, it gives CSVAGGLSTDTQYF.

This clonotype was seen only a few times. The chain joins TRBV29-1 to TRBJ2-7, with D perhaps given as TRBD1 or TRBD2 (5 bases each). Germline loops: CDR1 SQVTM, CDR2 ANQGSEA. The CDR3 runs to 12 residues. Trimming cost V 5 bases and J 2 bases, with 10 bases left between them. The CDR3 DNA reads as TGCAGCGTTCAGGGAGTCGCCTACGAGCAGTACTTC. This translates into CSVQGVAYEQYF.

The chain combines TRBV21-1 with TRBJ2-7; the table's D call, TRBD1, has no DNA check behind it. Matching the DNA end better, TRBJ2-1 makes the J call doubtful. TRBV21-1 is a known pseudogene. The CDR3 is 15 residues long. CDR3 sequence: CASSKVGVGHNEQFF. The DNA of the CDR3 is TGTGCCAGCAGCAAAGTCGGGGTGGGGCACAATGAGCAGTTCTTC.

This clonotype was seen only a few times. The chain has TRBV12-3 or TRBV12-4 and TRBJ2-5, with D possibly matching TRBD2 (5 bases). Judging by the DNA end, TRBJ2-1 fits better; the J call may be wrong. The CDR3 has 15 residues. The CDR3 nucleotides are TGTGCCAGCAGCCCCGGCGAGAGGGCAGGTTGGGAGCAGTTCTTC. Its translation is CASSPGERAGWEQFF.

This clonotype appeared a few times. V usage is TRBV3-1 and J usage is TRBJ1-2; the D is unclear. Trimming removed 0 bases from V and 2 bases from J, with 4 bases in between. Germline loops: CDR1 LGHDT, CDR2 YNNKEL (reference sequence). The CDR3 is made up of 13 amino acids. CDR3: CASSQDNNYGYTF. CDR3 in DNA: TGTGCCAGCAGCCAAGACAACAACTATGGCTACACCTTC.

This clonotype was seen more than once but under ten times. This sequence joins TRBV7-9 and TRBJ1-2; 12 bases match TRBD1. CDR1 and CDR2 from the germline V gene are SEHNR and FQNEAQ (reference sequence). This CDR3 has 16 residues. V dropped 0 bases and J dropped 3; count of bases not matched to a gene: 2. The CDR3 sequence is CASSLAGQGAYYGYTF. CDR3 coding DNA: TGTGCCAGCAGCTTAGCGGGACAGGGGGCGTACTATGGCTACACCTTC.

In its sample, this clonotype was seen a few times. This rearrangement joins TRBV6-5 to TRBJ2-7; 7 bases agree with TRBD1. The CDR3 is made up of 13 amino acids. With 3 bases clipped from V and 6 bases from J, the junction kept 5 bases outside the gene matches. Germline CDR1 and CDR2: MNHEY and SVGAGI. CDR3 amino acids: CASSYRTGSEQYF. CDR3 sequence (DNA): TGTGCCAGCAGTTATAGGACAGGCTCCGAGCAGTACTTC.

There are a few counts of this clonotype. This rearrangement joins TRBV20-1 to TRBJ2-7, with TRBD2 as a possible D gene (5 bases). Per germline, CDR1 DFQATT and CDR2 SNEGSKA (reference sequence). V was shortened by 1 base and J by 9 bases, with 10 bases between the two germline ends. This CDR3 has 11 residues. The CDR3 bases are TGCAGTGCTAGAGGAGGGCCAGGGCAGTACTTC. Translation: CSARGGPGQYF.

This chain links TRBV19 with TRBJ1-1; D may be TRBD1 (5 bases). V lost 8 bases and J lost 6, with 13 bases in between. CDR1 is LNHDA and CDR2 is SQIVND in the germline V gene (reference sequence). The CDR3 totals 12 residues. This CDR3 is CASGRGVAEAFF. The CDR3 bases are TGTGCCAGTGGACGGGGGGTCGCTGAAGCTTTCTTT. The variable domain in full, with the rest retrieved from reference TRBV19 and TRBJ1-1, is DGGITQSPKYLFRKEGQNVTLSCEQNLNHDAMYWYRQDPGQGLRLIYYSQIVNDFQKGDIAEGYSVSREKKESFPLTVTSAQKNPTAFYLCASGRGVAEAFFGQGTRLTVV.

This clonotype occurred a few times. The chain is built from TRBV2 and TRBJ1-2; the match to TRBD1 covers 8 bases. Trimming took 6 bases from V and 5 from J; bases not matched to a gene: 8. This CDR3 has 14 amino acids. Germline CDR1 reads SNHLY; CDR2 reads FYNNEI. The CDR3 here is CASRGTGQIYGYTF. The CDR3 DNA follows: TGTGCCAGCAGAGGGACAGGACAGATTTATGGCTACACCTTC.

This clonotype was counted ten times or more. The rearrangement links TRBV14 to TRBJ1-2, with D hard to call. Germline CDR1 reads SGHDN; CDR2 reads FVKESK. The CDR3 spans 13 residues. Trimming took off 0 bases at V and 3 bases at J, with 5 bases between the two ends. CDR3 in amino acids: CASSQDLDYGYTF. CDR3 in DNA: TGTGCCAGCAGCCAAGATTTGGACTATGGCTACACCTTC.

V gene TRBV5-1 combines with J gene TRBJ1-1, with D perhaps TRBD1 (5 bases). The CDR3 totals 14 residues. V lost 4 bases, J lost 5 bases, and 15 bases lay in between. Germline CDR1 reads SGHRS; CDR2 reads YFSETQ. CDR3 sequence reads: CASSPAGGGTEAFF. The CDR3 DNA reads as TGCGCCAGCAGCCCGGCCGGGGGAGGGACTGAAGCTTTCTTT.

The chain has TRBV11-2 and TRBJ2-1, with D possibly being TRBD2 (6 bases). Germline values: CDR1 SGHAT, CDR2 FQNNGV. The ends were cut back, 5 bases at V and 0 bases at J, with 14 bases in the middle. The CDR3 has 16 amino acids. DNA for the CDR3: TGTGCCAGCAGCCACCCGGGACTTAGCTCCTACAATGAGCAGTTCTTC. Its protein product is CASSHPGLSSYNEQFF. Supplemented by reference TRBV11-2 and TRBJ2-1, the full variable domain reads EAGVAQSPRYKIIEKRQSVAFWCNPISGHATLYWYQQILGQGPKLLIQFQNNGVVDDSQLPKDRFSAERLKGVDSTLKIQPAKLEDSAVYLCASSHPGLSSYNEQFFGPGTRLTVL.

This clonotype was detected a few times. The genes are TRBV3-1 and TRBJ2-5, with 9 bases fitting TRBD1. The V gene's germline CDR1 is LGHDT and CDR2 YNNKEL (reference sequence). The CDR3 sequence is 14 residues long. After removal of 4 bases from V and 3 bases from J, the junction contained 3 bases not matched to a gene. CDR3 sequence: CASSRRTGEETQYF. CDR3 coding DNA: TGTGCCAGCAGCCGACGGACAGGGGAAGAGACCCAGTACTTC.

The chain recombines TRBV27 with TRBJ2-2, with D perhaps TRBD1 (6 bases). This CDR3 region has 14 residues. Germline CDR1 and CDR2: MNHEY and SMNVEV (reference sequence). Trimming took off 1 base at V and 7 bases at J, with 10 bases between the two ends. The CDR3 loop reads CASSLYQGNGELFF. CDR3 nucleotide sequence: TGTGCCAGCAGTTTATATCAGGGGAACGGGGAGCTGTTTTTT.

The genes are TRBV24-1 and TRBJ2-3; 14 bases agree with TRBD2. After removal of 5 bases from V and 0 bases from J, the junction contained 6 bases not matched to a gene. CDR3 length equals 18 residues. Germline CDR1 KGHDR, CDR2 SFDVKD. The CDR3 coding sequence is TGTGCCACCAGTGCCGGACTAGCGGGAGGTTTTAGCACAGATACGCAGTATTTT. Translated, it gives CATSAGLAGGFSTDTQYF.

Only a few counts were recorded for this clonotype. J is TRBJ2-5 and V is TRBV6-6; TRBD1 is a possible D gene (6 bases). The CDR3 spans 14 residues. Germline V gene sequence: CDR1 MNHNY, CDR2 SVGAGI (reference sequence). With 4 bases removed from V and 4 bases from J, the gap between germline ends came to 13 bases. This chain's CDR3 is CASSSSQGRETQYF. The CDR3 DNA reads as TGTGCCAGCAGTTCATCACAGGGTCGAGAGACCCAGTACTTC.